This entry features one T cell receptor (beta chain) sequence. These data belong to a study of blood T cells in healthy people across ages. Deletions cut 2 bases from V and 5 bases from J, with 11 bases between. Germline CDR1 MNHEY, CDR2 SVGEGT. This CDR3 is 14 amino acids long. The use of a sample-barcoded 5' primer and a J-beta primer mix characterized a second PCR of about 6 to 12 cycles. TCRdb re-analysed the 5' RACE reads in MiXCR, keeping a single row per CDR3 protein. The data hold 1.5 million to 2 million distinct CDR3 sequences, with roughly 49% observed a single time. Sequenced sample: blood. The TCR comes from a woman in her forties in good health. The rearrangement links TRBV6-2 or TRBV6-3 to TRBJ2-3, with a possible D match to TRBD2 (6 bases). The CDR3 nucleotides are TGTGCCAGCAGTTACAACCGGGGGAGAGATACGCAGTATTTT. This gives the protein CASSYNRGRDTQYF.